Listed here are 23 T cell receptor beta chains from one sample, sequenced in a study of T cell repertoires in cytomegalovirus infection. One entry per CDR3 protein, called by TCRdb with MiXCR from the reads. Among hundreds of thousands of distinct CDR3 sequences listed, roughly 15% were seen once. The material sequenced was PBMCs. These receptors all come from a human donor in good health (CMV status not recorded). Some clones in this sample may be carry-over from other donors' samples.

This clonotype was picked up a small number of times. J is TRBJ2-7 and V is TRBV6-2 or TRBV6-3; the D gene is possibly TRBD1 (6 bases). Germline CDR1 reads MNHEY; CDR2 reads SVGEGT. The germline V and J ends were trimmed by 6 bases and 5 bases, with 20 bases remaining between them. This CDR3 spans 15 amino acids. CDR3 residues: CASSSLSRRGHEQYF. The DNA for the CDR3 is TGTGCCAGCAGCTCCCTAAGTCGCAGGGGCCACGAGCAGTACTTC.

The chain employs TRBV6-6 and TRBJ2-7; 8 bases are a match to TRBD1. Germline CDR1 is MNHNY and CDR2 is SVGAGI (reference sequence). The CDR3 is 17 amino acids. Losses at the gene ends were 2 bases for V and 0 bases for J; bases not matched to a gene: 9. The CDR3 here is CASSYLQGVSSSYEQYF. CDR3 DNA: TGTGCCAGCAGTTACCTACAGGGGGTTTCAAGCTCCTACGAGCAGTACTTC.

The rearrangement links TRBV15 to TRBJ1-4, with D possibly matching TRBD1 (5 bases). Looked up from germline, CDR1 is LNHNV and CDR2 is YYDKDF (reference sequence). The CDR3 has 15 residues. V was trimmed by 2 bases and J by 8 bases, leaving 15 bases between them. The CDR3: CATSRPPRGREKLFF. The CDR3 nucleotides are TGTGCCACCAGCAGACCTCCGAGGGGTCGGGAAAAACTGTTTTTT. The variable domain in full, completed from reference TRBV15 and TRBJ1-4, reads DAMVIQNPRYQVTQFGKPVTLSCSQTLNHNVMYWYQQKSSQAPKLLFHYYDKDFNNEADTPDNFQSRRPNTSFCFLDIRSPGLGDTAMYLCATSRPPRGREKLFFGSGTQLSVL.

This clonotype was seen many times. The chain recombines TRBV7-9 with TRBJ2-3; a weak D match, TRBD1 (5 bases). Germline loops: CDR1 SEHNR, CDR2 FQNEAQ (reference sequence). V dropped 5 bases and J dropped 2 bases, with 8 bases sitting between them. CDR3 length: 13 residues. The CDR3 sequence is CASSPGSTDTQYF. The CDR3, as DNA: TGTGCCAGCAGCCCAGGGTCCACAGATACGCAGTATTTT. The variable domain in full, with the rest retrieved from reference TRBV7-9 and TRBJ2-3, is DTGVSQNPRHKITKRGQNVTFRCDPISEHNRLYWYRQTLGQGPEFLTYFQNEAQLEKSRLLSDRFSAERPKGSFSTLEIQRTEQGDSAMYLCASSPGSTDTQYFGPGTRLTVL.

This clonotype turned up a few times. This chain connects TRBV28 to TRBJ1-4, with 7 positions matching TRBD1. Trimming took 3 bases from V and 0 from J; bases not matched to a gene: 1. The CDR3 loop spans 15 amino acids. The germline V gene encodes CDR1 MDHEN and CDR2 SYDVKM. The DNA of the CDR3 is TGTGCCAGCAGTTTCGGGACAGCAACTAATGAAAAACTGTTTTTT. Translation gives CASSFGTATNEKLFF. Full variable domain (remainder filled in from reference TRBV28 and TRBJ1-4): DVKVTQSSRYLVKRTGEKVFLECVQDMDHENMFWYRQDPGLGLRLIYFSYDVKMKEKGDIPEGYSVSREKKERFSLILESASTNQTSMYLCASSFGTATNEKLFFGSGTQLSVL.

This clonotype was seen a handful of times. The V gene is TRBV11-3, the J gene TRBJ2-1; D could derive from TRBD1 or TRBD2 (5 bases each). V gave up 3 bases and J gave up 10 bases, with 13 bases separating them. In germline, CDR1 is SGHNT, CDR2 YENEEA. This CDR3 is built from 13 residues. The CDR3 is CASSFRGEREQFF. CDR3 nucleotides: TGTGCCAGCAGCTTTAGAGGGGAGCGGGAGCAGTTCTTC. The full variable domain, rest sourced from reference TRBV11-3 and TRBJ2-1, is EAGVVQSPRYKIIEKKQPVAFWCNPISGHNTLYWYLQNLGQGPELLIRYENEEAVDDSQLPKDRFSAERLKGVDSTLKIQPAELGDSAVYLCASSFRGEREQFFGPGTRLTVL.

The V and J genes are TRBV7-3 and TRBJ1-1; no definite D call. V lost 5 bases and J lost 7, with 11 bases in between. Germline V lookup: CDR1 SGHTA, CDR2 FQGTGA. The CDR3 consists of 12 residues. The CDR3 region has the DNA TGTGCCAGCAGCCCCTGGGCTGGTGAAGCTTTCTTT. Its translation: CASSPWAGEAFF.

The genes are TRBV9 and TRBJ1-2; 10 nucleotides line up with TRBD1. After removal of 2 bases from V and 7 bases from J, the junction contained 5 bases not matched to a gene. This CDR3 is 14 amino acids long. Germline V lookup: CDR1 SGDLS, CDR2 YYNGEE. In nucleotides, the CDR3 is TGTGCCAGCAGCGTTAGGACAGGGGGTGGTGGCTACACCTTC. This gives the protein CASSVRTGGGGYTF. Full variable domain (rest looked up from reference TRBV9 and TRBJ1-2): DSGVTQTPKHLITATGQRVTLRCSPRSGDLSVYWYQQSLDQGLQFLIQYYNGEERAKGNILERFSAQQFPDLHSELNLSSLELGDSALYFCASSVRTGGGGYTFGSGTRLTVV.

As for this clonotype: A much larger clonotype is one base distant, so this may be a read error. V gene TRBV7-8 combines with J gene TRBJ2-1; 9 bases map to TRBD1. The ends lost 5 bases at V and 5 bases at J; junction bases unmatched: 10. The CDR3 covers 16 residues. Germline V CDR1 and CDR2: SGHVS, FQNEAQ. The CDR3 sequence: CASSPRGRTGDNEQFF. The CDR3 DNA reads as TGTGCCAGCAGCCCTAGAGGGCGGACAGGGGACAATGAGCAGTTCTTC.

This sequence joins TRBV7-9 and TRBJ2-7; tentative D call: TRBD1 (5 bases). CDR3 length: 13 residues. V lost 8 bases and J 4 bases, leaving 15 bases between the germline ends. Germline assignment: CDR1 SEHNR and CDR2 FQNEAQ (reference sequence). CDR3 residues: CASAWGREYEQYF. The DNA of the CDR3 is TGTGCCAGCGCTTGGGGCAGAGAATACGAGCAGTACTTC.

This clonotype was seen once. The V call is TRBV20-1, the J call TRBJ2-1, with D maybe TRBD1 (5 bases). The CDR3 totals 16 residues. V dropped 1 base and J dropped 2 bases, with 15 bases sitting between them. CDR1 and CDR2 (germline): DFQATT, SNEGSKA (reference sequence). The CDR3 loop is CSARAPRVSTYNEQFF. The CDR3 nucleotides are TGCAGTGCTAGAGCCCCCAGGGTCTCTACCTACAATGAGCAGTTCTTC.

V usage is TRBV6-6 and J usage is TRBJ1-2; D is uncertain. In germline, CDR1 is MNHNY, CDR2 SVGAGI (reference sequence). The CDR3 totals 14 residues. Trimming cost V 2 bases and J 2 bases, with 9 bases left between them. The CDR3 DNA is TGTGCCAGCAGTTACGGGCAGAGAAACTATGGCTACACCTTC. Protein: CASSYGQRNYGYTF.

The chain recombines TRBV2 with TRBJ1-5, with D maybe TRBD1 (5 bases). The germline CDR1 and CDR2 sequences are SNHLY and FYNNEI. Trimming removed 4 bases at V and 0 bases at J, with 13 bases between. There are 16 residues in the CDR3. The CDR3 here is CASSATALYSNQPQHF. The CDR3 nucleotides are TGTGCCAGCAGTGCGACAGCCCTTTATAGCAATCAGCCCCAGCATTTT.

The V gene is TRBV12-3 or TRBV12-4, the J gene TRBJ2-1; D remains ambiguous. Trimming removed 6 bases from V and 0 bases from J, with 12 bases in between. The CDR3 consists of 15 residues. CDR3 bases: TGTGCCAGCAGCCGAGACGGGCCCTCCTACAATGAGCAGTTCTTC. It yields the protein CASSRDGPSYNEQFF.

This clonotype was seen ten or more times. V and J are TRBV28 and TRBJ1-6, with 7 bases lining up with TRBD1. The CDR3 contains 14 residues. Germline trimming cut 6 bases from V and 4 bases from J; bases unmatched to any gene: 3. CDR1 is MDHEN and CDR2 is SYDVKM in the germline V gene. The CDR3 reads CASRTGSYNSPLHF. DNA of the CDR3: TGTGCCAGCAGGACAGGGAGTTATAATTCACCCCTCCACTTT.

This clonotype occurred a few times. The rearrangement links TRBV12-5 to TRBJ1-2, with D perhaps matching TRBD1 (6 bases). The CDR3 sequence is 15 residues long. CDR1 and CDR2 (germline): LGHNT, FRNRAP. Trimming removed 1 base from V and 7 bases from J, with 16 bases in between. CDR3 loop: CASGLAQGLGGGYTF. In nucleotides, the CDR3 is TGTGCTAGTGGTTTGGCACAGGGATTAGGTGGTGGCTACACCTTC. The full variable domain, its missing parts supplied by reference TRBV12-5 and TRBJ1-2, is DARVTQTPRHKVTEMGQEVTMRCQPILGHNTVFWYRQTMMQGLELLAYFRNRAPLDDSGMPKDRFSAEMPDATLATLKIQPSEPRDSAVYFCASGLAQGLGGGYTFGSGTRLTVV.

The table lists this clonotype with many counts. The rearrangement joins TRBV7-8 to TRBJ2-2, with D perhaps TRBD1 (6 bases). CDR3 length equals 16 residues. V lost 1 base, J lost 4 bases, and 13 bases lay in between. The germline CDR1 and CDR2 sequences are SGHVS and FQNEAQ. This CDR3 is CASSLETGPATGELFF. The CDR3 DNA follows: TGTGCCAGCAGCTTAGAGACAGGTCCGGCCACCGGGGAGCTGTTTTTT.

This clonotype has ten or more counts. The gene calls are TRBV12-3 or TRBV12-4 and TRBJ2-3; TRBD1 matches at 8 bases. The CDR3 totals 15 residues. The J segment lost 5 bases and the V segment lost 2 bases, leaving 6 bases of the junction unmatched. CDR3 protein: CASSLQGALGDTQYF. The CDR3 nucleotides are TGTGCCAGCAGTTTACAGGGGGCGCTGGGAGATACGCAGTATTTT.

CDR3 bases: TGCAGTGCTAGAGATGGGGGGGCCTCTAATGAAAAACTGTTTTTT. Translating it yields CSARDGGASNEKLFF. The rearrangement uses TRBV20-1 and TRBJ1-4; D might be TRBD1 (6 bases). Germline V gene lookup returns CDR1 DFQATT and CDR2 SNEGSKA (reference sequence). V was pared by 0 bases and J by 3 bases, with 11 bases between. There are 15 residues in the CDR3.

This chain joins TRBV7-2 and TRBJ2-5; 10 bases agree with TRBD2. The junction had 7 bases not matched to a gene; V was cut back by 1 base and J by 5 bases. The CDR3 consists of 16 residues. Germline V gene lookup returns CDR1 SGHTA and CDR2 FQGNSA. CDR3 sequence: CASSLVASGGAETQYF. The DNA of the CDR3 is TGTGCCAGCAGCTTAGTGGCCAGCGGGGGGGCGGAGACCCAGTACTTC.

This clonotype appeared a single time. The chain combines TRBV5-6 with TRBJ2-1, with 11 bases that match TRBD1. The germline V gene encodes CDR1 SGHDT and CDR2 YYEEEE. This CDR3 has 16 residues. Germline trimming cut 4 bases from V and 2 bases from J; bases unmatched to any gene: 5. For the CDR3, the DNA is TGTGCCAGCAGCCCCCAGGACAGGGGGCCCTACAATGAGCAGTTCTTC. Protein sequence: CASSPQDRGPYNEQFF.

This clonotype was recorded many times. The chain couples TRBV10-3 to TRBJ2-1, with D maybe TRBD2 (7 bases). CDR3 size: 15 residues. Trimming cost V 1 base and J 7 bases, with 14 bases left between them. The germline gives CDR1 ENHRY, CDR2 SYGVKD. The CDR3 protein is CAISEWRGGPNEQFF. The CDR3 DNA sequence: TGTGCCATCAGTGAGTGGAGGGGGGGCCCGAATGAGCAGTTCTTC.

This clonotype has a handful of counts. The rearrangement joins TRBV10-3 to TRBJ2-1, with TRBD1 matching 9 bases. Germline V gives CDR1 ENHRY, CDR2 SYGVKD. The CDR3 consists of 17 residues. V lost 4 bases and J lost 9; bases outside the gene matches: 16. CDR3 bases: TGTGCCATCAGTGTCCTCCCCTCCGGGACAGGGCGGGGTGAGCAGTTCTTC. Translation gives CAISVLPSGTGRGEQFF.